The entry that follows covers one T cell receptor (beta chain) sequence. In this sample, this clone turned up a few times. Its cognate antigen has yet to be identified. No clone much larger than this one lies a single base away; base qualities are absent. The entire amount of isolated RNA was reverse transcribed using the High Capacity cDNA Reverse Transcription Kit, so the sequenced TCRB transcripts were expressed ones. Deep immunoSEQ sequencing was performed on naive, central memory and regulatory T cell samples, with an average of around 3.4 million total reads per sample. After sorted cells were lysed in RLT buffer, RNA was extracted with DNase-treated RNeasy Micro or Mini kits, with the choice depending on cell number. To prevent cross-contamination, each cell subset was processed individually, whereas patient and healthy donor samples were processed jointly. Using the immunoSEQ multiplex PCR, TCRB sequences were amplified from cDNA into 87-bp fragments spanning the CDR3 region. Sequencing of the amplicons was done on the Illumina HiSeq platform. The source study handled its data this way. PCR bias was computationally corrected using synthetic template baselines, reads within Hamming distance 2 were collapsed, and singletons that could not be merged were discarded. Reads were aligned to IMGT to assign V, D and J genes, CDR3 length, and insertions or deletions at six rearrangement sites. Within each subset, clonotype counts were normalized to sorted cell number, and only after that were true diversity and Gini coefficients computed with the tcR R package. Repertoire sharing was quantified using the overlap coefficient calculated on TCRB nucleotide sequences. Imported from immuneACCESS, the table was reduced by TCRdb to in-frame sequences with V and J called. These copies leave out some clones; in studies compared against another copy, an unresolved V gene accounts for under half, and the cause of the remainder is not known. That table furnishes V, J and clone size, whereas the DNA furnished D and trimming. The sample contains about 130,000 clones, about a tenth of them found a single time. Jointly, the top ten make up 0.55% to 0.85% of the sample.

Trimming takes 5 bases off V and 6 bases off J; junction bases not matched to a gene: 5. There are 14 amino acids in the CDR3, from cysteine to phenylalanine inclusive. This entry keeps only the CDR3 DNA: 42 bases, framed from base 1. Sequences MDHEN (CDR1) and SYDVKM (CDR2) are obtained from the germline V gene. The data were obtained in a study of beta chain features in type 1 diabetes (dated by TCRdb to between 2018 and 2020). Study-wide context: Mean age, gender distribution, total cell number and subset yield were not different between patients and healthy donors. A total of roughly 99 million sorted cells were examined across all samples, and the number of cells per subset was strongly correlated with RNA yield. The study compared TCRB repertoires of sorted circulating CD4+ T cell subsets between recently diagnosed type 1 diabetes patients and matched healthy donors. Whereas all 30 or so donors provided naive and central memory subsets, regulatory and stem cell-like memory subsets were isolated from just 8 patients and roughly 8 healthy donors.

Each donor gave one peripheral blood draw, averaging approximately 120 mL, which was collected into heparinised tubes. Naive, central memory, regulatory and stem cell-like memory CD4+ T cells were sorted on a BD FACSAria II using a panel including CD45RO, CCR7, CD25, CD127, CD95 and CD27. A purity above 95% was achieved for all sorted populations. PBMCs were isolated right away by Lymphoprep density gradient centrifugation and were stained directly, without culture. So that batch effects would be minimized, each experiment stained and sorted samples in pairs, pairing one healthy donor with one patient. What the study reported, not specific to this receptor: Because the HLA sub-analyses included only small numbers of individuals, any influence of HLA type on TCRB rearrangement was left unresolved. Naive, central memory and regulatory TCRB repertoires appeared to be more similar among patients than among healthy donors. In all four CD4+ subsets, TCRB CDR3 length was moderately but significantly shorter in type 1 diabetes patients. At VDJ recombination sites, patients with type 1 diabetes made fewer insertions and deleted more nucleotides, a pattern implying thymic rearrangement abnormalities. Because cDNA was sequenced instead of genomic DNA, highly expressing activated cells could be over-represented, though the groups showed no difference in activation or CD3 levels. PCR may preferentially amplify shorter templates, but because patient and control samples were amplified and corrected together, any resulting skew would affect both groups equally.

The clonotype comes from a man aged 18 to 29 in good health. The rearranged segments are TRBV28 and TRBJ1-5; TRBD1 aligns with 9 central bases. The sequenced sample was central memory CD4+ T cells from blood. The CDR3 region has the sequence CASSPLTGGQPQHF. The DNA is TGTGCCAGCAGTCCCCTGACAGGGGGTCAGCCCCAGCATTTT.